Following are 13 T cell receptor beta chains from one sample sequenced in a study of OX40 agonist ivuxolimab in advanced cancers. Only in-frame clones appear in the TCRdb table, and some are missing; sequencing was by immunoSEQ multiplex PCR. The sample has 60,000 to 70,000 clones; roughly 90% are singletons. Sequenced material: CD4+ or CD8+ T cells sorted from blood, taken in a trial of the OX40 agonist ivuxolimab. The receptors originated from an adult with an advanced solid tumor such as melanoma, head and neck, liver or kidney cancer.

In this sample, this clone turned up once. The chain recombines TRBV3-1 (or the pseudogene TRBV3-2) with TRBJ1-2; D gene ambiguous. The germline V gene encodes CDR1 LGHDT and CDR2 YNNKEL (reference sequence). CDR3 length equals 9 residues. The CDR3 DNA is TGTGTCTCGGTAGGGGGCTACACCTTC. Its protein product is CVSVGGYTF.

The chain is built from TRBV7-2 and TRBJ2-6; D possibly corresponds to TRBD1 (6 bases). The CDR3 runs 16 residues. From germline, CDR1 is SGHTA and CDR2 FQGNSA. The V end lost 2 bases, the J end lost 1 base, and 9 bases lay between the germline ends. CDR3 DNA: TGTGCCAGCAGCTTAACAGGGTCTTCTGGGGCCAACGTCCTGACTTTC. It is translated as CASSLTGSSGANVLTF. The variable domain in full, with the rest retrieved from reference TRBV7-2 and TRBJ2-6, is GAGVSQSPSNKVTEKGKDVELRCDPISGHTALYWYRQSLGQGLEFLIYFQGNSAPDKSGLPSDRFSAERTGGSVSTLTIQRTQQEDSAVYLCASSLTGSSGANVLTFGAGSRLTVL.

The CDR3 region is CASSQTRAGSVGYTF. CDR3 DNA: TGCGCCAGCAGCCAAACACGGGCGGGGTCTGTTGGCTACACCTTC. This chain connects TRBV5-1 to TRBJ1-2; D is ambiguous. This CDR3 is built from 15 residues. Germline V gene lookup returns CDR1 SGHRS and CDR2 YFSETQ. Trimming cost V 4 bases and J 7 bases, with 20 bases left between them. Based on the CDR3 plus reference TRBV5-1 and TRBJ1-2, the full variable domain is KAGVTQTPRYLIKTRGQQVTLSCSPISGHRSVSWYQQTPGQGLQFLFEYFSETQRNKGNFPGRFSGRQFSNSRSEMNVSTLELGDSALYLCASSQTRAGSVGYTFGSGTRLTVV.

The CDR3 is CASSLEGGDTEAFF. Here the CDR3 DNA reads TGTGCCAGCAGCTTAGAGGGAGGGGACACTGAAGCTTTCTTT. The J gene is TRBJ1-1, the V gene TRBV11-3, with a tentative D call TRBD1 (5 bases). Germline CDR1 reads SGHNT; CDR2 reads YENEEA. V was trimmed by 0 bases and J by 3 bases, leaving 8 bases between them. The CDR3 is 14 residues long. Drawing the rest from reference TRBV11-3 and TRBJ1-1, the complete variable domain is EAGVVQSPRYKIIEKKQPVAFWCNPISGHNTLYWYLQNLGQGPELLIRYENEEAVDDSQLPKDRFSAERLKGVDSTLKIQPAELGDSAVYLCASSLEGGDTEAFFGQGTRLTVV.

The rearrangement uses TRBV4-1 and TRBJ2-1, with 14 bases fitting TRBD2. CDR1 MGHRA and CDR2 YSYEKL come from the germline V gene. V lost 2 bases and J lost 3; bases outside the gene matches: 3. The CDR3 runs 17 residues. The CDR3 DNA is TGCGCCAGCAGCCAACAGGGGACTAGCGGGAGCTACAATGAGCAGTTCTTC. It codes for CASSQQGTSGSYNEQFF.

V usage is TRBV6-6 and J usage is TRBJ2-3; TRBD2 agrees at 9 bases. The CDR3 consists of 14 residues. With V trimmed by 6 bases and J by 5 bases, 6 bases remained unmatched. Germline loops: CDR1 MNHNY, CDR2 SVGAGI (reference sequence). Here the CDR3 DNA reads TGTGCCAGCAGGACGGGACTAGCAGGAGATACGCAGTATTTT. Protein: CASRTGLAGDTQYF.

The V gene is TRBV6-1, the J gene TRBJ2-1; perhaps TRBD1 as D (5 bases). V gave up 3 bases and J gave up 6 bases, with 9 bases separating them. Germline loops: CDR1 MNHNS, CDR2 SASEGT. This CDR3 comprises 13 residues. The chain's CDR3 is CASSDDSFNEQFF. CDR3 DNA sequence: TGTGCCAGCAGTGATGACAGTTTCAATGAGCAGTTCTTC.

This rearrangement joins TRBV28 to TRBJ1-4; TRBD1 matches 10 bases. CDR1 is MDHEN and CDR2 is SYDVKM in the germline V gene. Losses at the gene ends were 3 bases for V and 8 bases for J; bases not matched to a gene: 6. The CDR3 sequence is 15 residues long. In DNA form, the CDR3 reads TGTGCCAGCAGTTTCCCGGGGACAGGGGCAGAAAAACTGTTTTTT. It translates to CASSFPGTGAEKLFF. Full variable domain (missing parts from reference TRBV28 and TRBJ1-4): DVKVTQSSRYLVKRTGEKVFLECVQDMDHENMFWYRQDPGLGLRLIYFSYDVKMKEKGDIPEGYSVSREKKERFSLILESASTNQTSMYLCASSFPGTGAEKLFFGSGTQLSVL.

The genes are TRBV19 and TRBJ1-5; D gene ambiguous. The CDR3 spans 18 residues. Germline V CDR1 and CDR2: LNHDA, SQIVND (reference sequence). V shed 3 bases and J shed 4 bases, with 22 bases lying between them. DNA of the CDR3: TGTGCCAGTAGTATTTCGCTTTTGGCCTCAACGGGTAATCAGCCCCAGCATTTT. It encodes CASSISLLASTGNQPQHF.

This chain uses TRBV7-9 with TRBJ2-5; D is unclear. Between the trimmed V and J ends, which lost 5 bases and 0 bases, there was a span of 7 bases. The V gene's germline CDR1 is SEHNR and CDR2 FQNEAQ (reference sequence). CDR3 length: 13 residues. The CDR3 DNA reads TGTGCCAGCAGCCCTGTATACCAAGAGACCCAGTACTTC. Protein product: CASSPVYQETQYF. Complete variable domain (other parts from reference TRBV7-9 and TRBJ2-5): DTGVSQNPRHKITKRGQNVTFRCDPISEHNRLYWYRQTLGQGPEFLTYFQNEAQLEKSRLLSDRFSAERPKGSFSTLEIQRTEQGDSAMYLCASSPVYQETQYFGPGTRLLVL.

The chain recombines TRBV6-5 with TRBJ2-7; D may correspond to TRBD1 or TRBD2 (5 bases each). The CDR3 has 12 residues. Trimming shortened V by 2 bases and J by 5 bases, and 7 bases separated the two germline ends. CDR1 is MNHEY, CDR2 SVGAGI, per germline. The DNA for the CDR3 is TGTGCCAGCAGTTACAGAGGGGACGAGCAGTACTTC. Translation: CASSYRGDEQYF.

This chain joins TRBV7-6 and TRBJ2-7, with 8 bases identical to TRBD1. Germline V gene data show CDR1 as SGHVS and CDR2 as FNYEAQ. The CDR3 runs to 15 residues. The V gene end was trimmed by 1 base and the J gene end by 7 bases; junction bases not matched to a gene: 9. The CDR3 protein is CASSLGAQGAGEQYF. In DNA form, the CDR3 reads TGTGCCAGCAGCTTAGGGGCGCAGGGGGCGGGAGAGCAGTACTTC.

The V call is TRBV4-1, the J call TRBJ1-3; D gene unclear. The CDR3 runs to 14 residues. V lost 0 bases and J lost 2, with 5 bases in between. The V gene's germline CDR1 is MGHRA and CDR2 YSYEKL. The CDR3 loop is CASSQDTTGNTIYF. In DNA, the CDR3 is TGCGCCAGCAGCCAAGATACCACTGGAAACACCATATATTTT.